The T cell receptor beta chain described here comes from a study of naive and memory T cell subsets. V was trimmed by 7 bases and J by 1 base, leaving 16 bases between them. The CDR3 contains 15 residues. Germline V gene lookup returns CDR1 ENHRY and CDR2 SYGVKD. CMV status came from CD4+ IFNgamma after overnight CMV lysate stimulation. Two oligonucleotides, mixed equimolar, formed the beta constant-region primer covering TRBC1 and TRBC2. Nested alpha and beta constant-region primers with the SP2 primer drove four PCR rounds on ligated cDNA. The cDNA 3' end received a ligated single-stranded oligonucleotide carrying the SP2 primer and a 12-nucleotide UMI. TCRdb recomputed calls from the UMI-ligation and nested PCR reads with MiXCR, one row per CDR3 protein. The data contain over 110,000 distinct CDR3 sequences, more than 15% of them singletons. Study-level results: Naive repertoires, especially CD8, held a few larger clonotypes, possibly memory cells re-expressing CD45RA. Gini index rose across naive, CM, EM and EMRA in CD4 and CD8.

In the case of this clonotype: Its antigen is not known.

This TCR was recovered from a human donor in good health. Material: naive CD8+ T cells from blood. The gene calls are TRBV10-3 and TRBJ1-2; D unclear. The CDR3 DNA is TGTGCCATCACCCCAGAGGTTGATTTTAACTATGGCTACACCTTC. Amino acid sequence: CAITPEVDFNYGYTF.